Listed here is a single TCR beta chain. Its target is unknown. This entry belongs to a study of T cell repertoires in cytomegalovirus infection. At the level of the study: The public TCR beta signatures pointed to both CMV infection and matching HLA type.

The V and J ends lost 2 bases and 1 base respectively, with 8 bases between them. The germline V gene encodes CDR1 MGHRA and CDR2 YSYEKL. This CDR3 region has 14 residues. MiXCR, run by TCRdb on the reads, gives a single entry per CDR3 protein. The sample includes roughly 500,000 distinct CDR3 sequences, about 33% of them seen just once. Points from the study as a whole: HLA-C-restricted CMV-specific TCR beta clonotypes were dominant in the ex vivo response.

The chain joins TRBV4-1 to TRBJ1-1; D is unclear. Here the sequenced sample was cultured PBMCs, taken from culture after CMV antigen stimulation. This receptor was identified in a human donor in good health (CMV status not recorded). Some clones in this sample may be carry-over from other donors' samples. The CDR3 here is CASSQFPTNTEAFF. The CDR3 coding sequence is TGCGCCAGCAGCCAATTCCCTACGAACACTGAAGCTTTCTTT.